This TCR beta chain was retrieved from a study of blood T cells in healthy people across ages. Study results and caveats: More naive CD4+ cells and higher diversity marked long-lived donors relative to aged donors. Estimated diversity, derived from one million T cells, was regarded as an underestimate.

In this sample, this clonotype turned up a few times. Its antigen is not known. V shed 3 bases and J shed 7 bases, with 13 bases lying between them. The germline CDR1 and CDR2 sequences are DFQATT and SNEGSKA (reference sequence). The CDR3 is 12 residues long. It was with a sample-barcoded 5' primer and a J-beta primer mix that a second PCR of roughly 7 to 11 cycles was run. Tags on each cDNA molecule came from a template-switch adaptor with 12 random nucleotides. TCRdb analysed the 5' RACE reads with MiXCR anew, one entry per CDR3 protein. This sample has 700,000 to 900,000 distinct CDR3 sequences, with about 48% found just once. Total RNA was extracted at no less than 6 micrograms per sample.

The receptor was derived from a man older than 75 in good health. Sequences were obtained from blood. The rearrangement links TRBV20-1 to TRBJ2-7, with D tentatively TRBD2 (6 bases). This CDR3 is CSASPTSTEQYF. DNA of the CDR3: TGCAGTGCTAGCCCCACTAGCACAGAGCAGTACTTC.